This TCR beta chain was sequenced for a study of blood T cells in healthy people across ages. Study in general: T cells yielded about one barcoded beta molecule per two cells through template switching.

Alongside a J-beta primer mix, a sample-barcoded 5' primer served in a second PCR lasting about 6 to 12 cycles. TCRdb analysed the 5' RACE reads with MiXCR anew, one entry per CDR3 protein. The sample has fewer than 800,000 distinct CDR3 sequences, about 52% seen once. The study's findings and limits: While age rose, TCR beta diversity per million T cells dropped in a roughly linear way.

As regards this clonotype: Its antigen is not identified.

Russia was home to the donors, healthy Caucasian individuals aged roughly 6 to 100. Drawn from each donor were about 9 milliliters of peripheral blood. This TCR was sampled from a woman aged 55-69 years in good health. Sequenced sample: blood.

The CDR3 protein is CASSSPERLYSPLHF. In nucleotides, the CDR3 is TGTGCCAGCAGCTCTCCGGAGAGGTTGTATTCACCCCTCCACTTT. The V call is TRBV7-9, the J call TRBJ1-6; D gene ambiguous. The CDR3 loop spans 15 amino acids. V was cut by 4 bases and J by 8 bases, with 15 bases left in between. CDR1 SEHNR and CDR2 FQNEAQ come from the germline V gene (reference sequence).